The count of the clone carrying this T cell receptor beta chain is one. This entry is derived from a study of T cell changes during pregnancy in multiple sclerosis. Sequencing used immunoSEQ multiplex PCR; TCRdb keeps in-frame clones, though not all of them. The sample lists roughly 34,000 clones; roughly 93% were seen once. The CDR3 runs 14 residues. CDR1 and CDR2 from the germline V gene are LNHDA and SQIVND (reference sequence). V gave up 3 bases and J gave up 0 bases, with 9 bases separating them. J is TRBJ2-7 and V is TRBV19, with D perhaps matching TRBD1 (5 bases). The material was peripheral blood, obtained in the second trimester of pregnancy. The sequence was collected from a female donor in good health, enrolled as a control in a pregnancy study. The CDR3 nucleotides read TGTGCCAGTAGTATCCAAAGGGGCTCCTACGAGCAGTACTTC. This gives the protein CASSIQRGSYEQYF.